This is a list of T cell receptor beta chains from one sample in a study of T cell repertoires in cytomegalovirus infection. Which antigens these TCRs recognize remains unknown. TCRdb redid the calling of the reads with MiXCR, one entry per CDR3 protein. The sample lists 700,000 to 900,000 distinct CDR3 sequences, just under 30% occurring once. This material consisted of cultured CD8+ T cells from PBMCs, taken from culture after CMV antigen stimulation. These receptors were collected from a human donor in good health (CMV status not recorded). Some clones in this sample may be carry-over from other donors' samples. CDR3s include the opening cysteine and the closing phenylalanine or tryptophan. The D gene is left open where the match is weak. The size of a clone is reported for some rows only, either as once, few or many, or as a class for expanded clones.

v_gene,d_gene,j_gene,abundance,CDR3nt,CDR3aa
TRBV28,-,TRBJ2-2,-,TGTGCCAGCAGACCGGGACACCGGGAGCTGTTTTTT,CASRPGHRELFF
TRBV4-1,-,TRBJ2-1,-,TGCGCCAGCAGCCAAGATCTGGGCACCAACAATGAGCAGTTCTTC,CASSQDLGTNNEQFF
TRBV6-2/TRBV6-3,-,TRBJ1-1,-,TGTGCCAGCAGTTACTCGGGGACGGGGGCTGAAGCTTTCTTT,CASSYSGTGAEAFF
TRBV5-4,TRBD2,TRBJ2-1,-,TGTGCCAGCAGCTTTGGAGCGGGATCGGAGCAGTTCTTC,CASSFGAGSEQFF
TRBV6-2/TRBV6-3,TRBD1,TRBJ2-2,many,TGTGCCAGCAGTTACCCGGGACAGAGAATACTAAACACCGGGGAGCTGTTTTTT,CASSYPGQRILNTGELFF
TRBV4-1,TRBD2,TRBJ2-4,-,TGCGCCAGCAGCCAAGAAGAAAGCGGGGGGGGAATGTTCATTCAGTACTTC,CASSQEESGGGMFIQYF
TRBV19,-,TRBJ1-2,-,TGTGCCACTCTGGCTTATGGCTACACCTTC,CATLAYGYTF
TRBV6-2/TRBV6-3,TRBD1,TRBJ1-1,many,TGTGCCAGCAGTCACGACAGGGGAGGTACTGAAGCTTTCTTT,CASSHDRGGTEAFF
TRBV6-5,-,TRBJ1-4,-,TGTGCCAGCAGTATCGCGGGTCCCGCTAATGAAAAACTGTTTTTT,CASSIAGPANEKLFF
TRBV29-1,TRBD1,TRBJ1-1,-,TGCAGCGCGGACAGGGTGAACACTGAAGCTTTCTTT,CSADRVNTEAFF
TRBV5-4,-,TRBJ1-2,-,TGTGCCAGCAGCTTGGATTCGGCAGGGATCGGCTATGGCTACACCTTC,CASSLDSAGIGYGYTF
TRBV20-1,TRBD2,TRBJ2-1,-,TGCAGTGCTACTCAATTGGGACTAGCGGGGGGTGAGCAGTTCTTC,CSATQLGLAGGEQFF
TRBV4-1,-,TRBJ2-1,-,TGCGCCAGCAGCCAAGAAAACAGGGCCAACTACAATGAGCAGTTGTTC,CASSQENRANYNEQLF
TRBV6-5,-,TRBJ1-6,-,TGTGCCAGCAGTTACTCGGACAGCTATAATTCACCCCTCCACTTT,CASSYSDSYNSPLHF
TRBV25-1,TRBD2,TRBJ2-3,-,TGTGCCAGCAGTGAATATTTTAGCGGGGGGGCAACAGATACGCAGTATTTT,CASSEYFSGGATDTQYF
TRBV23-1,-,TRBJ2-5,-,TGCGCCAGCAGTCAACTGACTACCCAAGAGACCCAGTACTTC,CASSQLTTQETQYF
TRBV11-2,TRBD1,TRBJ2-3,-,TGTGCCAGCAGCTTAGTGTGGCGGGACAGGGACGTCTTGAGAACAGATACGCAGTATTTT,CASSLVWRDRDVLRTDTQYF
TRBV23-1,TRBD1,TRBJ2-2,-,TGCGCCAGCAGAAACTGGGACAGGGGGGCGAACACCGGGGAGCTGTTTTTT,CASRNWDRGANTGELFF
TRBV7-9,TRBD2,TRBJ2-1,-,TGTGCCAGCAGTGGCAAAAAAGAGCGGGGGGCCGTGGATGAGCAGTTCTTC,CASSGKKERGAVDEQFF
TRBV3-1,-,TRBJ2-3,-,TGTGCCAGCAGCCAACTAGCGCTTAGCACAGATACGCAGTATTTT,CASSQLALSTDTQYF
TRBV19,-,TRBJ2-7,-,TGTGCCAGTAGTCAAAGAAATAGAGTTCCCTACGAGCAGTACTTC,CASSQRNRVPYEQYF
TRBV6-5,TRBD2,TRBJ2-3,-,TGTGCCAGCAGTTACGCTAGCGGGGGGACAGATACGCAGTATTTT,CASSYASGGTDTQYF
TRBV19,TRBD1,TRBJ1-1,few,TGTGCCAGTAGTACAGGGGACAGTAACACTGAAGCTTTCTTT,CASSTGDSNTEAFF
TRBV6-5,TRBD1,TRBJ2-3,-,TGTGCCAGCAGTGGGACAGGGGATCCAGATACGCAGTATTTT,CASSGTGDPDTQYF
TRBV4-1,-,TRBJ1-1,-,TGCGCCAGCAGCCAGTACCTTGGGGGAAACACTGAAGCTTTCTTT,CASSQYLGGNTEAFF
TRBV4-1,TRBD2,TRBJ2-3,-,TGCGCCAGCAGCCAAGAGTTCTCGGGACTAGCGGGCACAGATACGCAGTATTTT,CASSQEFSGLAGTDTQYF
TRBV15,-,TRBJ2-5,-,TGTGCCACCAGCACGACCATGGCTTTGGAGGGGGAGACCCAGTACTTC,CATSTTMALEGETQYF
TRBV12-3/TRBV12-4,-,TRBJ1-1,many,TGTGCCTCTTCGGACACTGAAGCTTTCTTT,CASSDTEAFF
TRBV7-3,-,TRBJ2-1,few,TGTGCCAGCAGCTTAATTGACAGGAGCTCCTACAATGAGCAGTTCTTC,CASSLIDRSSYNEQFF
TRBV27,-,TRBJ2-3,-,TGTGCCAGCAGTTTAAATCCCTTGACGACAGATACGCAGTATTTT,CASSLNPLTTDTQYF
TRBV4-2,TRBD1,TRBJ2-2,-,TGTGCCAGCAGCCAAGACGACAGGGGGTTTACCGGGGAGCTGTTTTTT,CASSQDDRGFTGELFF
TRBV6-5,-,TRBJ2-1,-,TGTGCCAGCAGTTGGGGGACCTACAATGAGCAGTTCTTC,CASSWGTYNEQFF
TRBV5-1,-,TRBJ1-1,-,TGCGCCAGCAGCAATACAGGGCTGAACACTGAAGCTTTCTTT,CASSNTGLNTEAFF
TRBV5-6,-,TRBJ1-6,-,TGTGCCAGCAGCTTGGGACGGCTCAATTCACCCCTCCACTTT,CASSLGRLNSPLHF
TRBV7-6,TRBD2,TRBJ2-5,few,TGTGCCAGCAGCCCCCGAGCGGGGGGAAAAGAGACCCAGTACTTC,CASSPRAGGKETQYF
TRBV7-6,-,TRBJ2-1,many,TGTGCCAGCAGCTTAGGACTAGGGCCCGGAAATGAGCAGTTCTTC,CASSLGLGPGNEQFF
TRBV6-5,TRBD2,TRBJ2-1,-,TGTGCCAGCAGTTACGTAGCGGGGGCCGATGAGCAGTTCTTC,CASSYVAGADEQFF
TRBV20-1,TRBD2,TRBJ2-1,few,TGCAGTGCTAGAGCCCCAGCGGGGAAGGTGAATGAGCAGTTCTTC,CSARAPAGKVNEQFF
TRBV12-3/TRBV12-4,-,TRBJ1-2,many,TGTGCCAGCAGTTTGAACTCCGTCAGCTATGGCTACACCTTC,CASSLNSVSYGYTF
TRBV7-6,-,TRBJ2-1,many,TGTGCCAGCAGCCAGGACTACGGCAATGAGCAGTTCTTC,CASSQDYGNEQFF
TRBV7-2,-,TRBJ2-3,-,TGTGCCACCAGACTAGAAGGGATACGCACAGATACGCAGTATTTT,CATRLEGIRTDTQYF
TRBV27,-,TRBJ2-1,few,TGTGCCAGCAGTTTTCCCGGGGGAGAAGAGCAGTTCTTC,CASSFPGGEEQFF
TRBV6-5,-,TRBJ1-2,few,TGTGCCAGCAGTTACATGAAGAGATATGGCTACACCTTC,CASSYMKRYGYTF